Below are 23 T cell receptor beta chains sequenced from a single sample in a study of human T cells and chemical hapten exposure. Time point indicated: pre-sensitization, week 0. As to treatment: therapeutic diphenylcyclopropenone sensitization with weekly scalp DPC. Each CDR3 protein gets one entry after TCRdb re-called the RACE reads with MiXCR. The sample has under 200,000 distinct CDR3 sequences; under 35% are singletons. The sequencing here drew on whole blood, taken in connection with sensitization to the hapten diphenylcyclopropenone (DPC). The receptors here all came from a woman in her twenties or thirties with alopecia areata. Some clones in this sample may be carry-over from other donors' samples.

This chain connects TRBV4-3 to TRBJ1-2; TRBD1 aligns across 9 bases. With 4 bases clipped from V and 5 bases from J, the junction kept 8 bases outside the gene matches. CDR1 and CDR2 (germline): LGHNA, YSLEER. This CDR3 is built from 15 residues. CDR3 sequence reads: CASSPGPGQGYGYTF. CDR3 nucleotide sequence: TGCGCCAGCAGCCCAGGCCCGGGACAGGGATATGGCTACACCTTC.

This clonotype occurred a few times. DNA of the CDR3: TGCAGTGCTAGGAATGGCGGGGAGCTGTTTTTT. It codes for CSARNGGELFF. V usage is TRBV20-1 and J usage is TRBJ2-2; D gene unclear. V dropped 3 bases and J dropped 7 bases, with 6 bases sitting between them. The CDR3 runs 11 residues. Germline CDR1 and CDR2: DFQATT and SNEGSKA (reference sequence).

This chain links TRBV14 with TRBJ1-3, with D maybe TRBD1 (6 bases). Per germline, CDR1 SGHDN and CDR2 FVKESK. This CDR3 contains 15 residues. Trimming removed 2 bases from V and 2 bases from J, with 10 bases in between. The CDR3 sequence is CASSQTGRTGNTIYF. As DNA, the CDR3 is TGTGCCAGCAGCCAAACAGGGAGAACTGGAAACACCATATATTTT.

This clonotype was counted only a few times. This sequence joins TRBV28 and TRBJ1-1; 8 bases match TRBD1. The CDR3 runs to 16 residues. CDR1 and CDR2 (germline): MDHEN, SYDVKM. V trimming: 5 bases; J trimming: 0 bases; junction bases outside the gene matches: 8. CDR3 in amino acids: CASSPWTGSMNTEAFF. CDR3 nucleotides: TGTGCCAGCAGTCCCTGGACAGGGTCAATGAACACTGAAGCTTTCTTT. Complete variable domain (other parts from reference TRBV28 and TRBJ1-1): DVKVTQSSRYLVKRTGEKVFLECVQDMDHENMFWYRQDPGLGLRLIYFSYDVKMKEKGDIPEGYSVSREKKERFSLILESASTNQTSMYLCASSPWTGSMNTEAFFGQGTRLTVV.

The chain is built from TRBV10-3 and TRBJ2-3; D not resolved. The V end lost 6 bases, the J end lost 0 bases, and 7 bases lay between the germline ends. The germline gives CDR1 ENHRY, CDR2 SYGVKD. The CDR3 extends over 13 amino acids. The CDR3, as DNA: TGTGCCATCAGGGGCTCCAGCACAGATACGCAGTATTTT. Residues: CAIRGSSTDTQYF.

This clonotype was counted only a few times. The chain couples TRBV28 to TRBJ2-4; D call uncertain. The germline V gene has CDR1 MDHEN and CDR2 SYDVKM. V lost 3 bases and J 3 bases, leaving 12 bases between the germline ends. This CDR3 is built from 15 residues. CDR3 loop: CASSLLQAGKNIQYF. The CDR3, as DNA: TGTGCCAGCAGTTTGCTGCAGGCAGGCAAAAACATTCAGTACTTC.

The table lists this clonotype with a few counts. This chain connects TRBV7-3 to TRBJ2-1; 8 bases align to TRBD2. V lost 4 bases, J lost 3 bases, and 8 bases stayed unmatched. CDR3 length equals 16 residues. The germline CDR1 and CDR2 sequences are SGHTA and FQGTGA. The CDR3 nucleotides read TGTGCCAGCAGCTGGAACGGGGGGGCACACTACAATGAGCAGTTCTTC. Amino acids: CASSWNGGAHYNEQFF.

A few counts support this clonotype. CDR3 residues: CASSLGAKDSPLHF. CDR3 DNA: TGTGCCAGCAGTTTAGGGGCGAAGGATTCACCCCTCCACTTT. V and J are TRBV28 and TRBJ1-6; maybe TRBD1 (5 bases). Looked up from germline, CDR1 is MDHEN and CDR2 is SYDVKM. The ends were cut back, 2 bases at V and 8 bases at J, with 10 bases in the middle. The CDR3 has 14 amino acids.

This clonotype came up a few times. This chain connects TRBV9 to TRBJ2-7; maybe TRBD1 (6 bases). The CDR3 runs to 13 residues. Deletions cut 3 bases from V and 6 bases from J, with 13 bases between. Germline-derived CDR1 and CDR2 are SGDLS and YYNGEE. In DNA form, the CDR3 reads TGTGCCAGCAGCGAGGACAGCGGCAGCGAGCAGTACTTC. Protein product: CASSEDSGSEQYF. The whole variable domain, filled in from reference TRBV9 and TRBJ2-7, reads DSGVTQTPKHLITATGQRVTLRCSPRSGDLSVYWYQQSLDQGLQFLIQYYNGEERAKGNILERFSAQQFPDLHSELNLSSLELGDSALYFCASSEDSGSEQYFGPGTRLTVT.

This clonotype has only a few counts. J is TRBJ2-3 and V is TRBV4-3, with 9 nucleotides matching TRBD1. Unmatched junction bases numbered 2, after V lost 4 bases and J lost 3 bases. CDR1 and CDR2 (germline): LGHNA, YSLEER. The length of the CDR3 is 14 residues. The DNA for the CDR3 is TGCGCCAGCAGCCGGACAGGGGCGACAGATACGCAGTATTTT. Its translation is CASSRTGATDTQYF.

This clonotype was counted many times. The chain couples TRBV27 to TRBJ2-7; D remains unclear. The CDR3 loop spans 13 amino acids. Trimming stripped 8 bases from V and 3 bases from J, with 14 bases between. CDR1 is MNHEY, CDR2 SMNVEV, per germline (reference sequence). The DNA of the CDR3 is TGTGCCAGCTCCTTAGATCCTAACTACGAGCAGTACTTC. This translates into CASSLDPNYEQYF.

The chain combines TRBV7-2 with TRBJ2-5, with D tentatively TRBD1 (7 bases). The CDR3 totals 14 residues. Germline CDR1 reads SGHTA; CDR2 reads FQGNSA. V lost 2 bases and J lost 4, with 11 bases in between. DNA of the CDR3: TGTGCCAGCAGCTTACAGGGGGGCGCAGAGACCCAGTACTTC. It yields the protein CASSLQGGAETQYF.

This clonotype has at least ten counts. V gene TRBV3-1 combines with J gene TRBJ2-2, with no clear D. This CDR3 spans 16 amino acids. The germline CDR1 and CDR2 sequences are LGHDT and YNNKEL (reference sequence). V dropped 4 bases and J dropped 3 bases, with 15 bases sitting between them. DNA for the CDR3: TGTGCCAGCAGCCCAAGAATTCGGCGGTACACCGGGGAGCTGTTTTTT. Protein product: CASSPRIRRYTGELFF.

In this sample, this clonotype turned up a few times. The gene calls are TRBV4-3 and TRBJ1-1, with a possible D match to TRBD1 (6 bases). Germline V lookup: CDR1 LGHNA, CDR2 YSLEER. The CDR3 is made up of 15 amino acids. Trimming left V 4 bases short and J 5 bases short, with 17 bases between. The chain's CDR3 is CASSLRGSSETEAFF. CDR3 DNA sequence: TGCGCCAGCAGCCTCAGGGGTTCCTCGGAGACTGAAGCTTTCTTT.

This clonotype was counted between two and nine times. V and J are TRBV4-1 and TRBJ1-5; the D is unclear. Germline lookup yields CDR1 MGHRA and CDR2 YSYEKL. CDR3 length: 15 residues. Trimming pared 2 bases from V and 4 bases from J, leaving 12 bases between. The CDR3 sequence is CASSQLGLGNQPQHF. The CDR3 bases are TGCGCCAGCAGCCAATTGGGGTTGGGTAATCAGCCCCAGCATTTT.

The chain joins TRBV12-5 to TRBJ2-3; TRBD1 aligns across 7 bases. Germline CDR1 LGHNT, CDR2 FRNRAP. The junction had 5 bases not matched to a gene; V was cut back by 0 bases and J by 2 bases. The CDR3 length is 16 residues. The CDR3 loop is CASGLVWDRATDTQYF. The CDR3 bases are TGTGCTAGTGGTTTGGTATGGGACAGAGCCACAGATACGCAGTATTTT.

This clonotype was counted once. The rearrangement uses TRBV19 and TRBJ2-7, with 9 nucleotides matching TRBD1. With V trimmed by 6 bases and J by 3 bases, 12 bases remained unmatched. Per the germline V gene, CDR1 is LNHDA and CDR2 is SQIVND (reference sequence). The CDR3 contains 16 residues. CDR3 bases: TGTGCCAGTAGCCCTACCCGGGACAGGGTGTGCTACGAGCAGTACTTC. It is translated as CASSPTRDRVCYEQYF.

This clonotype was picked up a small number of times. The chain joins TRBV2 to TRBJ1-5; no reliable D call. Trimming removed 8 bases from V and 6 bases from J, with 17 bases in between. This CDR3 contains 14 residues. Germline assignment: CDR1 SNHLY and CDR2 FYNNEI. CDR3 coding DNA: TGTGCCAGCCGATTACCGGGTTTAAGTCAGCCCCAGCATTTT. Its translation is CASRLPGLSQPQHF.

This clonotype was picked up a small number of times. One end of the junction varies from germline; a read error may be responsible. This chain's CDR3 is CSAEVQNTGELFF. CDR3 bases: TGCAGCGCTGAAGTACAGAACACCGGGGAGCTGTTTTTT. The chain is built from TRBV29-1 and TRBJ2-2; D is ambiguous. This CDR3 is built from 13 residues. The germline gives CDR1 SQVTM, CDR2 ANQGSEA.

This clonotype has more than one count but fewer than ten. The CDR3 DNA reads TGCAGTGCTAGACAGGGGACTAATGAAAAACTGTTTTTT. This encodes CSARQGTNEKLFF. The chain joins TRBV20-1 to TRBJ1-4; D might be TRBD1 (6 bases). Germline V gene sequence: CDR1 DFQATT, CDR2 SNEGSKA (reference sequence). Trimming removed 2 bases from V and 2 bases from J, with 6 bases in between. This CDR3 contains 13 residues.

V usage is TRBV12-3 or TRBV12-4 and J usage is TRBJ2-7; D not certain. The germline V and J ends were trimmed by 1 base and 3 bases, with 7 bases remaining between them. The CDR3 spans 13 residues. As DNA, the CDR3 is TGTGCCAGCAGTTTAGAAAGGATCTACGAGCAGTACTTC. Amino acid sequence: CASSLERIYEQYF.

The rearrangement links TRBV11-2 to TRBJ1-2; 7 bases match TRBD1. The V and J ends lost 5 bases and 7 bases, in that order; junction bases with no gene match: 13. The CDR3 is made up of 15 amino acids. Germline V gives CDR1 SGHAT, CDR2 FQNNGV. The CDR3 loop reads CASSPPTGQKSGYTF. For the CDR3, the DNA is TGTGCCAGCAGCCCCCCGACAGGGCAGAAAAGTGGCTACACCTTC.

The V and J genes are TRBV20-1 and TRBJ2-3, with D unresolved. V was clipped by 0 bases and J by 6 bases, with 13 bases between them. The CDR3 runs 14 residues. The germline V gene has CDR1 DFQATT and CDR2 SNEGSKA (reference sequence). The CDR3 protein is CSARDMGAADTQYF. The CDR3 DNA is TGCAGTGCTAGAGATATGGGCGCGGCGGATACGCAGTATTTT.